Detailed here is one T cell receptor beta chain. What it binds is not known. The data derive from a study of naive and memory T cell subsets. Germline lookup yields CDR1 LGHNA and CDR2 YNFKEQ. The V gene end was trimmed by 0 bases and the J gene end by 5 bases; junction bases not matched to a gene: 9. The CDR3 spans 17 residues. Findings and caveats of the study: TCR counts from RNA may reflect activation-linked expression changes. Naive and memory repertoire findings lacked a ground truth for validation. Gini index rose across naive, CM, EM and EMRA in CD4 and CD8.

The beta constant-region primer was an equimolar mix of two oligonucleotides covering TRBC1 and TRBC2. Ligated cDNA was amplified by four rounds of PCR with nested alpha and beta constant-region primers and SP2. TCRdb used MiXCR to reprocess the UMI-ligation and nested PCR reads, holding one entry per CDR3 protein. The sample includes tens of thousands of distinct CDR3 sequences, over 7% of them seen just once. Cells stained for CD3, CD4, CD8, CD45RA, CD27 and viability were sorted into four CD45RA/CD27 subsets. This TCR came from a human donor in good health. This chain joins TRBV4-2 and TRBJ2-2, with 7 bases identical to TRBD2. The sample taken for sequencing was central memory CD8+ T cells from blood. The CDR3 protein is CASSQDGPAGQTGELFF. The CDR3 DNA reads TGTGCCAGCAGCCAAGACGGCCCAGCGGGGCAGACCGGGGAGCTGTTTTTT.